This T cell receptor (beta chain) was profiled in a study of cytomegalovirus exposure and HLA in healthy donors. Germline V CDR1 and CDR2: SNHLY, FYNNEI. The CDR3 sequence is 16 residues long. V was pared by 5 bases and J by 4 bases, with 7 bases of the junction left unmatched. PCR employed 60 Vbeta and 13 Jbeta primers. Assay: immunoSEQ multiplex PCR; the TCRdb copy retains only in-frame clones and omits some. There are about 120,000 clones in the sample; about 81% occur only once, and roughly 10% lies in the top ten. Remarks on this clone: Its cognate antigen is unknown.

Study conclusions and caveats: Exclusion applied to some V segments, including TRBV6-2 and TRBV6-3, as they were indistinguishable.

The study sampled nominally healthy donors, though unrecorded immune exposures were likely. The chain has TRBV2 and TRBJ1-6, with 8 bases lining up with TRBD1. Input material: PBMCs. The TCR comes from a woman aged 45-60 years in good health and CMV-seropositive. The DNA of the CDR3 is TGTGCCAGCAGTTCTCGGACAGGGACTTATAATTCACCCCTCCACTTT. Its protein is CASSSRTGTYNSPLHF.